This is a list of T cell receptor beta chains from one sample in a study of glioma-infiltrating T cells. One entry per CDR3 protein results from TCRdb running MiXCR on the multiplex PCR reads. The table has approximately 400,000 distinct CDR3 sequences, 41% seen once. Sequenced sample: glioma tissue, nonneoplastic brain tissue, or PBMCs (not recorded which). These receptors all come from a human donor with low-grade glioma or glioblastoma, undergoing nonglioma brain surgery, or in good health (not recorded which). The CDR3 runs from the conserved cysteine through the conserved F or W. The D gene is left open where the match is weak. Clone sizes are given selectively: once, few, many, or a class where the clone is expanded.

V	D	size	J	CDR3	DNA
TRBV4-1	-	few	TRBJ2-7	CASSQASPSSYEQYF	TGCGCCAGCAGCCAAGCGAGCCCGAGCTCCTACGAGCAGTACTTC
TRBV27	-	many	TRBJ2-7	CASSLLPGLNEQYF	TGTGCCAGCAGTTTATTACCGGGGCTCAACGAGCAGTACTTC
TRBV7-2	-	-	TRBJ1-2	CASSLVGQGYTF	TGTGCCAGCAGCTTAGTAGGACAAGGCTACACCTTC
TRBV12-3/TRBV12-4	TRBD2	once	TRBJ2-7	CASTIGLATEQYF	TGTGCCAGCACCATCGGACTAGCCACCGAGCAGTACTTC
TRBV3-1	-	-	TRBJ1-5	CASSQDIGNQPQHF	TGTGCCAGCAGCCAAGATATTGGCAATCAGCCCCAGCATTTT
TRBV4-3	-	-	TRBJ2-3	CASSQSGALQTDTQYF	TGCGCCAGCAGCCAGTCCGGGGCACTCCAAACAGATACGCAGTATTTT
TRBV7-9	TRBD2	-	TRBJ2-7	CASSSGLAGTYEQYF	TGTGCCAGCAGCTCGGGACTAGCGGGGACCTACGAGCAGTACTTC
TRBV19	TRBD2	-	TRBJ2-5	CASRMLAGEETQYF	TGTGCCAGTAGAATGCTAGCGGGAGAAGAGACCCAGTACTTC
TRBV12-5	-	-	TRBJ1-1	CARGFGGSTEAFF	TGTGCTAGGGGATTTGGAGGCTCCACTGAAGCTTTCTTT
TRBV7-3	-	few	TRBJ2-7	CASSSFGGTLYEQYF	TGTGCCAGCAGCTCCTTTGGCGGGACCCTCTACGAGCAGTACTTC
TRBV7-9	-	-	TRBJ2-3	CASSRGRGTDTQYF	TGTGCCAGCAGCCGTGGACGGGGCACAGATACGCAGTATTTT
TRBV2	-	few	TRBJ1-2	CASSGFNSYLKGYTF	TGTGCCAGCAGTGGGTTTAATTCGTATCTGAAGGGCTACACCTTC
TRBV2	TRBD2	-	TRBJ2-7	CASRGLAELYEQYF	TGTGCCAGCAGGGGACTAGCGGAGCTCTACGAGCAGTACTTC
TRBV27	TRBD1	many	TRBJ1-2	CASSFHRDSGYGYTF	TGTGCCAGCAGTTTTCACCGGGACAGCGGATATGGCTACACCTTC
TRBV7-3	-	few	TRBJ2-1	CASSLTYRTQDNEQFF	TGTGCCAGCAGCTTAACGTACAGGACACAAGACAATGAGCAGTTCTTC
TRBV10-3	-	few	TRBJ2-7	CAISESNTGYEQYF	TGTGCCATCAGTGAGTCGAACACCGGTTACGAGCAGTACTTC
TRBV19	TRBD2	-	TRBJ2-1	CASSETSGAYNEQFF	TGTGCCAGTAGTGAGACTAGCGGAGCCTACAATGAGCAGTTCTTC
TRBV7-2	-	-	TRBJ1-1	CASSLANMRGAFF	TGTGCCAGCAGCTTAGCCAACATGAGGGGAGCTTTCTTT
TRBV20-1	-	many	TRBJ1-1	CSAPTRDTEAFF	TGCAGTGCTCCCACCAGGGACACTGAAGCTTTCTTT
TRBV6-6	-	many	TRBJ1-1	CASSYSYGVGEAFF	TGTGCCAGCAGTTACTCCTACGGAGTGGGTGAAGCTTTCTTT
TRBV6-1	-	many	TRBJ2-7	CATNFPGLDEQYF	TGTGCCACCAACTTCCCCGGGCTTGACGAGCAGTACTTC
TRBV7-4	-	-	TRBJ1-5	CASSLGSRRRKNQPQHF	TGTGCCAGCAGCTTAGGGTCGCGGAGACGGAAGAATCAGCCCCAGCATTTT
TRBV4-2	TRBD2	-	TRBJ2-1	CASSQDGGDEQFF	TGTGCCAGCAGCCAAGATGGGGGGGATGAGCAGTTCTTC
TRBV20-1	-	-	TRBJ2-7	CSAGGISYEQYF	TGCAGTGCAGGGGGGATCTCCTACGAGCAGTACTTC
TRBV6-2/TRBV6-3	-	many	TRBJ2-1	CASSEQGSYNEQFF	TGTGCCAGCAGTGAGCAGGGGAGTTACAATGAGCAGTTCTTC
TRBV5-1	TRBD1	-	TRBJ2-7	CASSLAQGDYEQYF	TGCGCCAGCAGCTTGGCACAGGGGGACTACGAGCAGTACTTC
TRBV4-1	-	-	TRBJ2-1	CASIQDYNEQFF	TGCGCCAGCATCCAGGACTACAATGAGCAGTTCTTC
TRBV20-1	-	few	TRBJ2-3	CSARRRESTDTQYF	TGCAGTGCTAGGCGGCGGGAAAGCACAGATACGCAGTATTTT
TRBV27	TRBD2	few	TRBJ2-1	CASSFGRRLDWGGNEQFF	TGTGCCAGCAGTTTCGGGAGGAGGCTTGACTGGGGTGGCAATGAGCAGTTCTTC
TRBV6-5	-	-	TRBJ1-2	CASSYLGGGRTAGYTF	TGTGCCAGCAGTTATTTGGGAGGCGGTCGAACTGCGGGCTACACCTTC
TRBV28	-	many	TRBJ2-1	CASRLRGFYNEQFF	TGTGCCAGCCGCTTGAGGGGCTTTTACAATGAGCAGTTCTTC
TRBV20-1	-	-	TRBJ2-7	CTARDPRIYEQYF	TGCACTGCTAGAGACCCGAGGATCTACGAGCAGTACTTC
TRBV7-9	-	few	TRBJ2-5	CASNHSPQETQYF	TGTGCCAGCAACCACAGCCCACAAGAGACCCAGTACTTC
TRBV27	TRBD2	many	TRBJ2-7	CASSSSVTSREQYF	TGTGCCAGCAGTTCCTCCGTGACTAGCCGCGAGCAGTACTTC
TRBV28	TRBD1	many	TRBJ1-2	CASSRNRGYYGYTF	TGTGCCAGCAGTAGAAACAGGGGGTACTATGGCTACACCTTC
TRBV28	-	few	TRBJ2-6	CASRVGSFGANVLTF	TGTGCCAGCAGGGTCGGTAGTTTCGGGGCCAACGTCCTGACTTTC
TRBV6-2/TRBV6-3	-	many	TRBJ1-6	CASRTTGTPISPLHF	TGTGCCAGCAGAACCACCGGGACACCAATCTCCCCCCTCCACTTT
TRBV11-2	-	-	TRBJ2-4	CASREGPRVAKNIQYF	TGTGCCAGCAGGGAAGGACCCCGGGTGGCCAAAAACATTCAGTACTTC
TRBV6-2/TRBV6-3	-	many	TRBJ2-1	CASSTENEQFF	TGTGCCAGCTCGACTGAGAATGAGCAGTTCTTC
TRBV2	TRBD1	-	TRBJ1-2	CASQTGGLGYTF	TGTGCCAGCCAGACAGGGGGCTTGGGCTACACCTTC
TRBV20-1	-	few	TRBJ2-3	CSALAGPQGQYF	TGCAGTGCTCTCGCAGGGCCCCAGGGGCAGTATTTT
TRBV6-2/TRBV6-3	-	-	TRBJ2-7	CASSPDRLERHEQYF	TGTGCCAGCAGCCCCGACAGACTCGAAAGGCACGAGCAGTACTTC